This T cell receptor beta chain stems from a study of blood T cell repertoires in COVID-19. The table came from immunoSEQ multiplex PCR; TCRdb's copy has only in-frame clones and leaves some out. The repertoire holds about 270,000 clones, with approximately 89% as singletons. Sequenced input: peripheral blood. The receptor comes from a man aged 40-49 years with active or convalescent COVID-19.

DNA of the CDR3: TGTGCCAGCAGTCCTGAGGCCGACTATGGCTACACCTTC. Translating gives CASSPEADYGYTF. The V call is TRBV6-6, the J call TRBJ1-2; no reliable D call. V gave up 5 bases and J gave up 3 bases, with 10 bases separating them. Germline-derived CDR1 and CDR2 are MNHNY and SVGAGI (reference sequence). CDR3 length equals 13 residues.